Below are 5 T cell receptor beta chains sequenced from a single sample in a study of blood T cells in healthy people across ages. A second PCR of 7 to 11 cycles used a sample-barcoded 5' primer and a J-beta primer mix. TCRdb processed the 5' RACE reads anew with MiXCR; each CDR3 protein has one entry. The data show around 870,000 distinct CDR3 sequences, more than 25% seen once. The sequenced sample consisted of blood. These receptors originate from a woman aged 80 or over in good health.

This clonotype came up a few times. V usage is TRBV24-1 and J usage is TRBJ2-1; D unclear. There are 13 residues in the CDR3. V was cut by 4 bases and J by 2 bases, with 5 bases left in between. The germline gives CDR1 KGHDR, CDR2 SFDVKD. CDR3 in amino acids: CATSDRPYNEQFF. The CDR3 DNA follows: TGTGCCACCAGTGACCGGCCCTACAATGAGCAGTTCTTC.

This clonotype was observed many times. The rearrangement uses TRBV7-9 and TRBJ1-2; tentatively, D is TRBD1 (5 bases). Germline CDR1 reads SEHNR; CDR2 reads FQNEAQ (reference sequence). V was trimmed by 3 bases and J by 4 bases, leaving 9 bases between them. CDR3 length: 13 amino acids. CDR3 sequence (DNA): TGTGCCAGCAGCTTTGACAGTCCCTATGGCTACACCTTC. It is translated as CASSFDSPYGYTF.

This clonotype was detected a few times. The chain is built from TRBV6-2 or TRBV6-3 and TRBJ2-1; TRBD1 matches at 9 bases. This CDR3 has 16 residues. CDR1 and CDR2 (germline): MNHEY, SVGEGT. V lost 2 bases and J lost 4; bases outside the gene matches: 6. The CDR3 nucleotides are TGTGCCAGCAGTTACGGGAGGACAGGGGAGTACAATGAGCAGTTCTTC. Its protein product is CASSYGRTGEYNEQFF.

In the case of this clonotype: A clone one base away is much larger, so this may be a read error. This sequence joins TRBV28 and TRBJ1-2; the match to TRBD1 covers 7 bases. The CDR3 runs to 13 residues. The ends lost 8 bases at V and 6 bases at J; junction bases unmatched: 9. Germline-derived CDR1 and CDR2 are MDHEN and SYDVKM. This CDR3 reads CASSSNRGHGYTF. DNA for the CDR3: TGTGCCAGCTCATCCAACAGGGGCCATGGCTACACCTTC.

The chain recombines TRBV7-2 with TRBJ2-7; the D is unclear. In germline, CDR1 is SGHTA, CDR2 FQGNSA. Trimming took off 5 bases at V and 0 bases at J, with 11 bases between the two ends. The CDR3 spans 14 residues. CDR3 sequence (DNA): TGTGCCAGCAGCGTGACACATGCCTCCTACGAGCAGTACTTC. It translates to CASSVTHASYEQYF.